Following are 30 T cell receptor beta chains from one sample sequenced in a study of cytomegalovirus exposure and HLA in healthy donors. Sequenced by immunoSEQ multiplex PCR; TCRdb stores in-frame clones only, minus some. The sample lists some 150,000 clones, about nine tenths occurring once. The material sequenced was PBMCs. These receptors all come from a man between 18 and 35 years old in good health and CMV-seropositive.

The J gene is TRBJ1-1, the V gene TRBV6-1, with D perhaps matching TRBD1 (5 bases). V gave up 3 bases and J gave up 3 bases, with 11 bases separating them. CDR3 length equals 14 residues. Looked up from germline, CDR1 is MNHNS and CDR2 is SASEGT. The CDR3 sequence is CASSDRERDTEAFF. The DNA for the CDR3 is TGTGCCAGCAGTGACAGGGAAAGGGACACTGAAGCTTTCTTT.

The chain carries TRBV11-2 and TRBJ1-1; possibly TRBD1 for D (5 bases). Trimming pared 5 bases from V and 2 bases from J, leaving 18 bases between. The length of the CDR3 is 16 residues. Germline V gives CDR1 SGHAT, CDR2 FQNNGV. The CDR3 region has the DNA TGTGCCAGCAGCCTCACTCCCACAGGCCCCAACACTGAAGCTTTCTTT. Protein sequence: CASSLTPTGPNTEAFF. The variable domain in full, completed from reference TRBV11-2 and TRBJ1-1, reads EAGVAQSPRYKIIEKRQSVAFWCNPISGHATLYWYQQILGQGPKLLIQFQNNGVVDDSQLPKDRFSAERLKGVDSTLKIQPAKLEDSAVYLCASSLTPTGPNTEAFFGQGTRLTVV.

V and J are TRBV7-8 and TRBJ2-7; 10 bases are shared with TRBD1. CDR3 length: 20 amino acids. Germline lookup yields CDR1 SGHVS and CDR2 FQNEAQ. Germline trimming cut 5 bases from V and 2 bases from J; bases unmatched to any gene: 21. CDR3 DNA sequence: TGTGCCAGCAGCCCAAAAAGACCGGGACAGGGGAAAGGGGGCCCCTACGAGCAGTACTTC. This encodes CASSPKRPGQGKGGPYEQYF.

The rearrangement uses TRBV19 and TRBJ2-1; D perhaps matches TRBD2 (6 bases). The CDR3 spans 16 residues. Trimming removed 3 bases at V and 7 bases at J, with 19 bases between. Per the germline V gene, CDR1 is LNHDA and CDR2 is SQIVND (reference sequence). In DNA form, the CDR3 reads TGTGCCAGTAGTATGAGGCGGGACCTCCTATGGAATGAGCAGTTCTTC. This translates into CASSMRRDLLWNEQFF.

The chain is built from TRBV27 and TRBJ2-1; 10 bases match TRBD1. This CDR3 is 19 amino acids long. J was trimmed by 0 bases and V by 8 bases; bases with no gene match: 16. Germline V gene data show CDR1 as MNHEY and CDR2 as SMNVEV (reference sequence). For the CDR3, the DNA is TGTGCCAGCTGGTTGACAGGGGGCGCCTTATTTTCCTCCTACAATGAGCAGTTCTTC. It specifies CASWLTGGALFSSYNEQFF.

The genes are TRBV4-1 and TRBJ2-2, with D unresolved. CDR1 and CDR2 (germline): MGHRA, YSYEKL. The CDR3 runs 13 residues. Trimming took off 4 bases at V and 7 bases at J, with 10 bases between the two ends. Written as DNA, the CDR3 is TGCGCCAGCAGCCTTGACCGGAGCGGGGAGCTGTTTTTT. Translation gives CASSLDRSGELFF.

The gene calls are TRBV7-3 and TRBJ2-7, with TRBD2 matching 7 bases. This CDR3 comprises 13 residues. Germline CDR1 SGHTA, CDR2 FQGTGA. J gave up 4 bases and V 5 bases, and 5 bases lay outside the gene matches. Here the CDR3 reads CASSPGGRYEQYF. The CDR3 DNA is TGTGCCAGCAGCCCGGGGGGTAGATACGAGCAGTACTTC.

The chain joins TRBV5-6 to TRBJ2-7, with D tentatively TRBD2 (6 bases). Deletions cut 0 bases from V and 0 bases from J, with 13 bases between. The CDR3 covers 16 residues. Germline V gene data show CDR1 as SGHDT and CDR2 as YYEEEE. Here the CDR3 DNA reads TGTGCCAGCAGCTTGGCCTCGGGACTCGGCTCCTACGAGCAGTACTTC. The encoded protein is CASSLASGLGSYEQYF.

This clone was seen a single time. This rearrangement joins TRBV18 to TRBJ1-1; D is unresolved. In germline, CDR1 is KGHSH, CDR2 LQKENI. Trimming removed 2 bases from V and 6 bases from J, with 7 bases in between. This CDR3 spans 12 amino acids. The CDR3: CASSPNTAEAFF. CDR3 bases: TGTGCCAGCTCACCAAATACGGCTGAAGCTTTCTTT.

The sample holds one count of this clone. The chain recombines TRBV29-1 with TRBJ1-5; possible D gene TRBD1, 5 bases. CDR1 and CDR2 from the germline V gene are SQVTM and ANQGSEA. V lost 4 bases to trimming and J lost 6 bases, with 13 bases between them. The CDR3 is 13 amino acids. The CDR3 sequence is CSVVLGGGQPQHF. CDR3 bases: TGCAGCGTTGTCCTGGGGGGGGGTCAGCCCCAGCATTTT.

The chain employs TRBV27 and TRBJ2-1; possible D gene TRBD1, 5 bases. Trimming stripped 5 bases from V and 3 bases from J, with 11 bases between. The length of the CDR3 is 14 residues. The germline V gene encodes CDR1 MNHEY and CDR2 SMNVEV (reference sequence). In nucleotides, the CDR3 is TGTGCCAGCAGTCGGCTGGGGCTCTACAATGAGCAGTTCTTC. Protein sequence: CASSRLGLYNEQFF.

V is TRBV25-1 and J is TRBJ1-5; D is unclear. The CDR3 runs 14 residues. CDR1 and CDR2 (germline): MGHDK, SYGVNS. The V end lost 3 bases, the J end lost 3 bases, and 9 bases lay between the germline ends. The CDR3 bases are TGTGCCAGCAGTGAGTGGAGGGACAATCAGCCCCAGCATTTT. Its translation is CASSEWRDNQPQHF.

This chain links TRBV13 with TRBJ2-7; 7 positions match TRBD1. V shed 0 bases, J shed 2 bases, and the junction held 13 bases outside the gene matches. The CDR3 is made up of 18 amino acids. CDR1 is PRHDT and CDR2 is FYEKMQ in the germline V gene (reference sequence). CDR3: CASSLGLIFKGQTYEQYF. The CDR3 DNA reads TGTGCCAGCAGCTTAGGCCTCATTTTCAAGGGACAGACCTACGAGCAGTACTTC.

The chain combines TRBV19 with TRBJ2-1; 8 bases agree with TRBD2. CDR1 and CDR2 (germline): LNHDA, SQIVND (reference sequence). The CDR3 loop spans 17 amino acids. J lost 6 bases, V lost 5 bases, and 15 bases had no gene match. CDR3: CASSVPPGRGGFNEQFF. CDR3 bases: TGTGCCAGTAGTGTCCCGCCGGGTCGGGGGGGGTTCAATGAGCAGTTCTTC.

The V gene is TRBV7-9, the J gene TRBJ2-6, with D perhaps TRBD1 (6 bases). This CDR3 is 15 amino acids long. Germline V gene sequence: CDR1 SEHNR, CDR2 FQNEAQ (reference sequence). V was clipped by 2 bases and J by 4 bases, with 9 bases between them. The DNA of the CDR3 is TGTGCCAGCAGCTTAAGGGGGACCGGGGCCAACGTCCTGACTTTC. Its translation: CASSLRGTGANVLTF.

This chain connects TRBV29-1 to TRBJ2-3; weak D call: TRBD2 (5 bases). The CDR3 length is 20 residues. From germline, CDR1 is SQVTM and CDR2 ANQGSEA. V was cut by 0 bases and J by 7 bases, with 32 bases left in between. This chain's CDR3 is CSVEDPEDTLLVTALHTQYF. The CDR3, as DNA: TGCAGCGTTGAAGATCCCGAAGATACCTTACTAGTCACGGCCCTTCATACGCAGTATTTT.

The chain links TRBV9 to TRBJ1-4; D is unresolved. The V gene's germline CDR1 is SGDLS and CDR2 YYNGEE. Trimming took off 4 bases at V and 0 bases at J, with 10 bases between the two ends. The CDR3 length is 15 residues. The CDR3, as DNA: TGTGCCAGCAGCCTAAGTCTTGCAACTAATGAAAAACTGTTTTTT. This sequence encodes CASSLSLATNEKLFF.

This chain links TRBV27 with TRBJ2-5, with unresolved D. The CDR3 contains 14 residues. Trimming shortened V by 8 bases and J by 1 base, and 14 bases separated the two germline ends. Germline V lookup: CDR1 MNHEY, CDR2 SMNVEV (reference sequence). CDR3 nucleotide sequence: TGTGCCAGCGGCGTGGAGAGTCGCCAAGAGACCCAGTACTTC. Protein sequence: CASGVESRQETQYF.

The chain recombines TRBV28 with TRBJ2-1; 10 bases are shared with TRBD2. CDR3 length: 17 amino acids. V lost 2 bases and J lost 1; bases outside the gene matches: 5. Germline V gives CDR1 MDHEN, CDR2 SYDVKM. DNA of the CDR3: TGTGCCAGCAGTTTAAGGACTAGCGGAGCTTCCTACAATGAGCAGTTCTTC. It is translated as CASSLRTSGASYNEQFF.

The chain links TRBV29-1 to TRBJ2-7; tentatively, D is TRBD2 (6 bases). The length of the CDR3 is 12 residues. Germline V gene data show CDR1 as SQVTM and CDR2 as ANQGSEA. The V end was cut by 0 bases, the J end by 4 bases, with 7 bases between. The DNA of the CDR3 is TGCAGCGTTGAAGATCGGGGGTACGAGCAGTACTTC. The encoded protein is CSVEDRGYEQYF.

The chain uses TRBV13 and TRBJ1-2; D not resolved. The germline V and J ends were trimmed by 0 bases and 6 bases, with 11 bases remaining between them. There are 14 residues in the CDR3. Per germline, CDR1 PRHDT and CDR2 FYEKMQ (reference sequence). This CDR3 reads CASSLGRGHNGYTF. CDR3 sequence (DNA): TGTGCCAGCAGCTTAGGTCGGGGTCACAATGGCTACACCTTC. The full variable domain, its missing parts supplied by reference TRBV13 and TRBJ1-2, is AAGVIQSPRHLIKEKRETATLKCYPIPRHDTVYWYQQGPGQDPQFLISFYEKMQSDKGSIPDRFSAQQFSDYHSELNMSSLELGDSALYFCASSLGRGHNGYTFGSGTRLTVV.

The rearrangement links TRBV5-8 to TRBJ2-7; possible D gene TRBD2, 5 bases. The CDR3 loop spans 17 amino acids. Trimming removed 0 bases from V and 2 bases from J, with 18 bases in between. CDR1 and CDR2 (germline): SGHTS, YDEGEE. The chain's CDR3 is CASSLGATRGRAYEQYF. The CDR3 DNA reads as TGTGCCAGCAGCTTGGGAGCCACCCGGGGTAGGGCCTACGAGCAGTACTTC. The full variable domain, its missing parts supplied by reference TRBV5-8 and TRBJ2-7, is EAGVTQSPTHLIKTRGQQATLRCSPISGHTSVYWYQQALGLGLQFLLWYDEGEERNRGNFPPRFSGRQFPNYSSELNVNALELEDSALYLCASSLGATRGRAYEQYFGPGTRLTVT.

The V and J genes are TRBV6-1 and TRBJ1-2; 7 bases line up with TRBD1. The V gene's germline CDR1 is MNHNS and CDR2 SASEGT. With 7 bases clipped from V and 0 bases from J, the junction kept 5 bases outside the gene matches. The CDR3 runs 14 residues. CDR3 amino acids: CASNRDSANYGYTF. The CDR3 DNA sequence: TGTGCCAGCAACCGGGACAGTGCTAACTATGGCTACACCTTC.

The rearrangement links TRBV5-1 to TRBJ2-3, with TRBD1 as a possible D gene (5 bases). Trimming removed 4 bases from V and 6 bases from J, with 18 bases in between. The CDR3 is 15 residues long. Germline lookup yields CDR1 SGHRS and CDR2 YFSETQ. The DNA for the CDR3 is TGCGCCAGCAGCCCAAGGGGTTCTTATACTGATACGCAGTATTTT. Amino acid sequence: CASSPRGSYTDTQYF.

J is TRBJ2-1 and V is TRBV7-3, with D tentatively TRBD1 (6 bases). Germline V gives CDR1 SGHTA, CDR2 FQGTGA. This CDR3 contains 15 residues. V was cut by 2 bases and J by 8 bases, with 16 bases left in between. CDR3 amino acids: CASSLSPGADYEQFF. The DNA for the CDR3 is TGTGCCAGCAGCTTATCTCCAGGGGCAGACTATGAGCAGTTCTTC.

The V and J genes are TRBV29-1 and TRBJ1-1, with a possible D match to TRBD1 (6 bases). The CDR3 has 11 residues. V was cut by 5 bases and J by 11 bases, with 15 bases left in between. The V gene's germline CDR1 is SQVTM and CDR2 ANQGSEA. The CDR3 DNA reads TGCAGCGTTCGGACCCCCCAGGGGGCTTTCTTT. This encodes CSVRTPQGAFF.

V gene TRBV19 combines with J gene TRBJ2-2; weak D call: TRBD2 (7 bases). The germline V gene encodes CDR1 LNHDA and CDR2 SQIVND (reference sequence). Between the trimmed V and J ends, which lost 9 bases and 2 bases, there was a span of 13 bases. The CDR3 extends over 14 amino acids. Here the CDR3 DNA reads TGTGCCAGCGGGAGGACAGTTAACACCGGGGAGCTGTTTTTT. It translates to CASGRTVNTGELFF.

V usage is TRBV6-1 and J usage is TRBJ1-4; the D gene is possibly TRBD1 (5 bases). The CDR3 loop spans 15 amino acids. Per the germline V gene, CDR1 is MNHNS and CDR2 is SASEGT. Trimming removed 0 bases at V and 8 bases at J, with 13 bases between. CDR3 sequence: CASSEAWQGYEKLFF. As DNA, the CDR3 is TGTGCCAGCAGTGAAGCTTGGCAGGGTTACGAAAAACTGTTTTTT.

This clone appeared a few times. CDR3 nucleotides: TGTGCCAGCTTCCCTAGGAGCCTTGTGAACACTGAAGCTTTCTTT. Its translation: CASFPRSLVNTEAFF. The rearrangement joins TRBV18 to TRBJ1-1; D unresolved. V shed 7 bases and J shed 0 bases, with 15 bases lying between them. Germline assignment: CDR1 KGHSH and CDR2 LQKENI. This CDR3 contains 15 residues.

The chain employs TRBV6-1 and TRBJ1-2, with no clear D. In germline, CDR1 is MNHNS, CDR2 SASEGT. The CDR3 has 15 amino acids. The V end lost 8 bases, the J end lost 0 bases, and 16 bases lay between the germline ends. CDR3 bases: TGTGCCAGCGCCCCGGTGGGCTATACTAACTATGGCTACACCTTC. Translation: CASAPVGYTNYGYTF.